What follows are 29 T cell receptor beta chains derived from one specimen sequenced in a study of T cell repertoires in cytomegalovirus infection. These receptors' antigens are unknown. TCRdb reprocessed the reads via MiXCR and lists one record per CDR3 protein. The profile covers roughly 150,000 distinct CDR3 sequences, with more than 30% appearing a single time and 52% taken by the ten largest. The sequences come from CD8+ T cells from cultured PBMCs, collected from culture after CMV antigen stimulation. These receptors all stem from a human donor in good health (CMV status not recorded). Some clones in this sample may be carry-over from other donors' samples.

The sample holds many counts of this clonotype. The J gene is TRBJ2-7, the V gene TRBV28; 7 nucleotides align to TRBD2. CDR1 and CDR2 from the germline V gene are MDHEN and SYDVKM. V was pared by 10 bases and J by 0 bases, with 9 bases of the junction left unmatched. The CDR3 extends over 14 amino acids. Here the CDR3 DNA reads TGTGCCACCACGACGGGGGGACTCTCCTACGAGCAGTACTTC. It is translated as CATTTGGLSYEQYF.

This clonotype has at least ten counts. The genes are TRBV7-9 and TRBJ2-7, with D perhaps matching TRBD2 (7 bases). The V end was cut by 4 bases, the J end by 0 bases, with 10 bases between. CDR3 length: 14 residues. The germline CDR1 and CDR2 sequences are SEHNR and FQNEAQ (reference sequence). The CDR3: CASSSGGLSYEQYF. The CDR3 nucleotides read TGTGCCAGCAGCTCCGGGGGGCTCTCCTACGAGCAGTACTTC.

This chain connects TRBV12-3 or TRBV12-4 to TRBJ2-1; possible D gene TRBD1, 6 bases. Trimming took 4 bases from V and 0 from J, leaving 13 bases between them. The CDR3 contains 16 residues. Written as DNA, the CDR3 is TGTGCCAGCAGTTCAGGGACACCGACCTCCTACAATGAGCAGTTCTTC. Protein: CASSSGTPTSYNEQFF.

The chain combines TRBV11-1 with TRBJ2-1, with D possibly TRBD1 on 5 matching bases. CDR1 is SGHAT, CDR2 FQDESV, per germline (reference sequence). V shed 5 bases and J shed 4 bases, with 18 bases lying between them. CDR3 length: 16 amino acids. The CDR3 nucleotides read TGTGCCAGCAGCGGAGAGCTGGTAGGGGAATACAATGAGCAGTTCTTC. Its protein is CASSGELVGEYNEQFF.

In its sample, this clonotype was seen a few times. The chain links TRBV28 to TRBJ1-2; D unresolved. Trimming cost V 3 bases and J 8 bases, with 13 bases left between them. The CDR3 totals 13 residues. In germline, CDR1 is MDHEN, CDR2 SYDVKM. This CDR3 reads CASSFSVTGGYTF. CDR3 DNA sequence: TGTGCCAGCAGTTTCTCTGTCACCGGGGGCTACACCTTC.

Details on this clonotype: One base away lies a much larger clone, so this may be a sequencing read error. The rearrangement uses TRBV7-2 and TRBJ2-3, with TRBD1 matching over 7 bases. The CDR3 loop spans 13 amino acids. In germline, CDR1 is SGHTA, CDR2 FQGNSA. As DNA, the CDR3 is TGTGCCAGCGGCTTAACAGGGGTGGATACGCAGTATTTT. It is translated as CASGLTGVDTQYF.

The V gene is TRBV2, the J gene TRBJ2-2; perhaps D is TRBD1 or TRBD2 (5 bases each). The CDR3 spans 16 residues. The germline V gene encodes CDR1 SNHLY and CDR2 FYNNEI. Trimming shortened V by 8 bases and J by 2 bases, and 18 bases separated the two germline ends. CDR3 DNA sequence: TGTGCCAGCTGGGGGATCACAGGACAAAACACCGGGGAGCTGTTTTTT. Protein: CASWGITGQNTGELFF. The full variable domain, rest sourced from reference TRBV2 and TRBJ2-2, is EPEVTQTPSHQVTQMGQEVILRCVPISNHLYFYWYRQILGQKVEFLVSFYNNEISEKSEIFDDQFSVERPDGSNFTLKIRSTKLEDSAMYFCASWGITGQNTGELFFGEGSRLTVL.

This clonotype was recorded only once. The V call is TRBV19, the J call TRBJ1-2; TRBD1 might be the D (5 bases). The CDR3 runs 15 residues. CDR1 and CDR2 from the germline V gene are LNHDA and SQIVND (reference sequence). The V gene lost 3 bases and the J gene lost 4 bases, with 15 bases spanning the gap. Here the CDR3 reads CASSIGAFVVYGYTF. The CDR3 DNA follows: TGTGCCAGTAGTATCGGGGCTTTCGTTGTCTATGGCTACACCTTC. Full variable domain (rest looked up from reference TRBV19 and TRBJ1-2): DGGITQSPKYLFRKEGQNVTLSCEQNLNHDAMYWYRQDPGQGLRLIYYSQIVNDFQKGDIAEGYSVSREKKESFPLTVTSAQKNPTAFYLCASSIGAFVVYGYTFGSGTRLTVV.

This clonotype was counted once. The CDR3 DNA is TGTGCCAGCAGCTTGTCCCTAGCGGGGGTGCACAATGAGCAGTTCTTC. It translates to CASSLSLAGVHNEQFF. The genes are TRBV5-5 and TRBJ2-1, with 10 bases fitting TRBD2. There are 16 residues in the CDR3. Germline V CDR1 and CDR2: SGHKS, YYEKEE (reference sequence). V lost 1 base to trimming and J lost 5 bases; unmatched junction nucleotides: 6.

This clonotype was found a few times. The rearrangement uses TRBV28 and TRBJ2-1; D uncertain. This CDR3 is 12 amino acids long. Per germline, CDR1 MDHEN and CDR2 SYDVKM. The V gene lost 6 bases and the J gene lost 5 bases, with 8 bases spanning the gap. The CDR3 DNA is TGTGCCAGCAGCCCTAACCACAATGAGCAGTTCTTC. It translates to CASSPNHNEQFF.

This clonotype was seen ten or more times. The chain uses TRBV20-1 and TRBJ2-7; possible D gene TRBD1, 5 bases. The CDR3 has 12 residues. CDR1 and CDR2 from the germline V gene are DFQATT and SNEGSKA (reference sequence). V was pared by 5 bases and J by 6 bases, with 14 bases between. CDR3 DNA: TGCAGTGCTTACAGGCCGCCGGGCGAGCAGTACTTC. As protein: CSAYRPPGEQYF.

This clonotype was seen only a few times. The V and J genes are TRBV7-9 and TRBJ1-4; the D is unclear. V was trimmed by 2 bases and J by 4 bases, leaving 5 bases between them. Germline CDR1 is SEHNR and CDR2 is FQNEAQ (reference sequence). This CDR3 contains 13 residues. As DNA, the CDR3 is TGTGCCAGCAGCTTAAGCGGTAATGAAAAACTGTTTTTT. Translated: CASSLSGNEKLFF.

This clonotype was seen at least ten times. This chain joins TRBV12-3 or TRBV12-4 and TRBJ1-1; the match to TRBD1 covers 7 bases. This CDR3 has 11 residues. Trimming at V came to 6 bases and at J to 6 bases, leaving 1 base not matched to a gene. CDR3 sequence: CASRGTAEAFF. Here the CDR3 DNA reads TGTGCCAGCAGGGGGACAGCTGAAGCTTTCTTT.

This clonotype was observed a handful of times. CDR3 coding DNA: TGTGCCAGCAGTTTATCATCCAGGATGAGGGGTCGGGCTTTCTTT. It encodes CASSLSSRMRGRAFF. The chain recombines TRBV27 with TRBJ1-1; perhaps TRBD1 as D (5 bases). The CDR3 consists of 15 residues. Per the germline V gene, CDR1 is MNHEY and CDR2 is SMNVEV (reference sequence). V shed 0 bases and J shed 11 bases, with 19 bases lying between them.

This clonotype has a handful of counts. The V and J genes are TRBV9 and TRBJ1-1; 9 bases align to TRBD1. Trimming took 3 bases from V and 5 from J; bases not matched to a gene: 11. The CDR3 sequence is 16 residues long. CDR1 and CDR2 (germline): SGDLS, YYNGEE. This CDR3 is CASSDTPGQGLTEAFF. The CDR3 region has the DNA TGTGCCAGCAGCGATACTCCGGGACAGGGACTAACTGAAGCTTTCTTT.

At least ten counts were recorded for this clonotype. J is TRBJ1-1 and V is TRBV12-3 or TRBV12-4; D is uncertain. CDR3 size: 13 residues. Trimming removed 3 bases from V and 11 bases from J, with 16 bases in between. The DNA for the CDR3 is TGTGCCAGCAGTTTTGAGGTCCGGCGCGGGGCTTTCTTT. Its translation: CASSFEVRRGAFF.

This clonotype occurred a few times. The chain joins TRBV7-6 to TRBJ2-7; no clear D. Trimming stripped 4 bases from V and 3 bases from J, with 13 bases between. The germline V gene has CDR1 SGHVS and CDR2 FNYEAQ. CDR3 length equals 14 residues. The CDR3 here is CASSSDGLGYEQYF. In DNA form, the CDR3 reads TGTGCCAGCAGCTCGGACGGCCTCGGCTACGAGCAGTACTTC. Full variable domain (missing parts from reference TRBV7-6 and TRBJ2-7): GAGVSQSPRYKVTKRGQDVALRCDPISGHVSLYWYRQALGQGPEFLTYFNYEAQQDKSGLPNDRFSAERPEGSISTLTIQRTEQRDSAMYRCASSSDGLGYEQYFGPGTRLTVT.

This clonotype was picked up many times. The chain couples TRBV20-1 to TRBJ1-5; no firm D call. Trimming cost V 0 bases and J 0 bases, with 12 bases left between them. Germline CDR1 and CDR2: DFQATT and SNEGSKA (reference sequence). This CDR3 is 16 amino acids long. CDR3 amino acids: CSARDPGGYSNQPQHF. For the CDR3, the DNA is TGCAGTGCTAGAGATCCCGGAGGGTATAGCAATCAGCCCCAGCATTTT.

This chain joins TRBV19 and TRBJ2-3; tentatively, D is TRBD2 (7 bases). This CDR3 is built from 14 residues. In germline, CDR1 is LNHDA, CDR2 SQIVND (reference sequence). Trimming pared 6 bases from V and 2 bases from J, leaving 12 bases between. The chain's CDR3 is CASRGGLYTDTQYF. In nucleotides, the CDR3 is TGTGCCAGTAGAGGGGGACTATACACAGATACGCAGTATTTT.

This clonotype was seen a handful of times. The genes are TRBV10-3 and TRBJ2-7, with D tentatively TRBD2 (5 bases). Germline-derived CDR1 and CDR2 are ENHRY and SYGVKD. CDR3 length: 14 amino acids. Trimming pared 0 bases from V and 3 bases from J, leaving 9 bases between. Written as DNA, the CDR3 is TGTGCCATCAGTGAGTCTACGGGGATCTACGAGCAGTACTTC. Its protein product is CAISESTGIYEQYF.

The gene calls are TRBV28 and TRBJ2-1; D is perhaps TRBD1 (5 bases). The germline gives CDR1 MDHEN, CDR2 SYDVKM. The V and J ends lost 3 bases and 8 bases respectively, with 17 bases between them. This CDR3 comprises 15 residues. The CDR3: CASSFRGQTFHEQFF. CDR3 DNA sequence: TGTGCCAGCAGTTTTAGGGGCCAGACTTTCCATGAGCAGTTCTTC. The whole variable domain, remainder taken from reference TRBV28 and TRBJ2-1, is DVKVTQSSRYLVKRTGEKVFLECVQDMDHENMFWYRQDPGLGLRLIYFSYDVKMKEKGDIPEGYSVSREKKERFSLILESASTNQTSMYLCASSFRGQTFHEQFFGPGTRLTVL.

The chain carries TRBV12-3 or TRBV12-4 and TRBJ2-2, with no clear D. V lost 8 bases, J lost 6 bases, and 7 bases lay in between. The CDR3 is made up of 11 amino acids. CDR3 DNA: TGTGCCAGCTGCGCTGCCGGGGAGCTGTTTTTT. Residues: CASCAAGELFF.

At least ten counts were recorded for this clonotype. CDR3 region: CASSLVASSGNTIYF. The DNA for the CDR3 is TGTGCCAGCAGCTTAGTTGCCAGCTCTGGAAACACCATATATTTT. The chain employs TRBV7-9 and TRBJ1-3; D not resolved. Per germline, CDR1 SEHNR and CDR2 FQNEAQ (reference sequence). The CDR3 length is 15 residues. Trimming shortened V by 1 base and J by 0 bases, and 7 bases separated the two germline ends.

The chain employs TRBV19 and TRBJ1-5; D unclear. The length of the CDR3 is 15 residues. Trimming removed 3 bases at V and 0 bases at J, with 9 bases between. Germline CDR1 is LNHDA and CDR2 is SQIVND (reference sequence). This CDR3 reads CASSMYGSSNQPQHF. The CDR3 nucleotides read TGTGCCAGTAGTATGTACGGCAGTAGCAATCAGCCCCAGCATTTT.

This clonotype turned up a few times. The rearrangement links TRBV7-2 to TRBJ2-2; 8 nucleotides match TRBD1. This CDR3 region has 15 residues. V shed 4 bases and J 1 base; nucleotides not matched to a gene: 2. Germline V CDR1 and CDR2: SGHTA, FQGNSA. CDR3 DNA sequence: TGTGCCAGCAGCTACGGGACAGGGAACACCGGGGAGCTGTTTTTT. Translation: CASSYGTGNTGELFF.

The V and J genes are TRBV29-1 and TRBJ1-1; 8 bases fit TRBD1. V shed 5 bases, J shed 12 bases, and the junction held 11 bases outside the gene matches. The CDR3 loop spans 12 amino acids. Germline V lookup: CDR1 SQVTM, CDR2 ANQGSEA. The chain's CDR3 is CSVSLDRARTFF. The CDR3, as DNA: TGCAGCGTTTCTCTGGACAGGGCGAGGACTTTCTTT.

V usage is TRBV6-5 and J usage is TRBJ2-7; D possibly corresponds to TRBD1 (6 bases). Germline CDR1 reads MNHEY; CDR2 reads SVGAGI. Deletions cut 7 bases from V and 4 bases from J, with 17 bases between. The CDR3 loop spans 14 amino acids. This chain's CDR3 is CASTSGTPAYEQYF. The CDR3 DNA sequence: TGTGCCAGCACCTCCGGGACACCGGCTTACGAGCAGTACTTC.

The V gene is TRBV20-1, the J gene TRBJ2-1; a weak D match, TRBD2 (6 bases). The CDR3 is 15 residues long. Germline V gene sequence: CDR1 DFQATT, CDR2 SNEGSKA (reference sequence). The V and J ends lost 7 bases and 0 bases respectively, with 16 bases between them. CDR3 nucleotide sequence: TGCAGTGGGACACCGGGACTGGACTCCTACAATGAGCAGTTCTTC. It specifies CSGTPGLDSYNEQFF.

The gene calls are TRBV7-6 and TRBJ2-7; D tentatively reads TRBD1 or TRBD2 (5 bases each). V was pared by 4 bases and J by 5 bases, with 18 bases between. The CDR3 extends over 15 amino acids. The germline V gene encodes CDR1 SGHVS and CDR2 FNYEAQ. The DNA for the CDR3 is TGTGCCAGCAGCTCCACAGGCGGTTGGGGGAACGAGCAGTACTTC. This gives the protein CASSSTGGWGNEQYF.